One sample yielded the 21 T cell receptor beta chains listed below, sequenced in a study of blood T cell repertoires in COVID-19. Assay: immunoSEQ multiplex PCR; the TCRdb copy retains only in-frame clones and omits some. The data show more than 300,000 clones, around 84% seen once. The source material was PBMCs or T cells enriched from blood (not recorded which). These receptor sequences come from a man aged 25 to 40 who had recovered from COVID-19.

V is TRBV4-1 and J is TRBJ2-1; 9 bases are shared with TRBD1. The V gene's germline CDR1 is MGHRA and CDR2 YSYEKL. This CDR3 has 16 residues. V gave up 2 bases and J gave up 7 bases; unmatched junction bases: 9. The CDR3 coding sequence is TGCGCCAGCAGCCAAAGTGGGGACAGGGACTTAAATGAGCAGTTCTTC. Its translation: CASSQSGDRDLNEQFF.

The CDR3 loop is CASSTKGGDRFLFLAKNIQYF. The CDR3, as DNA: TGTGCCAGCAGCACGAAAGGGGGAGACAGGTTCCTTTTCTTAGCCAAAAACATTCAGTACTTC. The rearrangement joins TRBV21-1 to TRBJ2-4; TRBD1 is taken as the D call from the table, unchecked against the DNA. TRBV21-1 is shown as a pseudogene. The CDR3 consists of 21 residues.

This clone was seen a single time. The genes are TRBV2 and TRBJ2-1; 7 nucleotides match TRBD1. Trimming cost V 4 bases and J 0 bases; bases outside gene matches: 6. Germline V CDR1 and CDR2: SNHLY, FYNNEI. The CDR3 length is 16 residues. The chain's CDR3 is CASSGTGVGSYNEQFF. CDR3 coding DNA: TGTGCCAGCAGTGGTACAGGGGTGGGCTCCTACAATGAGCAGTTCTTC.

V usage is TRBV5-5 and J usage is TRBJ1-2; D might be TRBD1 (6 bases). This CDR3 is 15 amino acids long. V was pared by 2 bases and J by 4 bases, with 15 bases between. Germline CDR1 and CDR2: SGHKS and YYEKEE (reference sequence). CDR3 loop: CASSFGTLNSYGYTF. The CDR3 coding sequence is TGTGCCAGCAGCTTCGGGACACTTAACTCCTATGGCTACACCTTC.

The chain couples TRBV5-1 to TRBJ2-2; 7 nucleotides align to TRBD1. Trimming took 1 base from V and 4 from J; bases not matched to a gene: 4. Germline loops: CDR1 SGHRS, CDR2 YFSETQ. CDR3 length equals 15 residues. CDR3 sequence (DNA): TGCGCCAGCAGCTTGCGGCAGGGGGTCACCGGGGAGCTGTTTTTT. This gives the protein CASSLRQGVTGELFF.

This clone turned up a few times. The chain recombines TRBV11-3 with TRBJ1-2; 9 positions match TRBD1. The germline gives CDR1 SGHNT, CDR2 YENEEA. The CDR3 contains 16 residues. J gave up 6 bases and V 0 bases, and 8 bases lay outside the gene matches. CDR3 sequence reads: CASSLDLPGTGHGYTF. CDR3 coding DNA: TGTGCCAGCAGCTTAGATCTTCCCGGGACAGGGCATGGCTACACCTTC.

The count of this clone is one. The V gene is TRBV6-1, the J gene TRBJ2-2, with TRBD1 matching 8 bases. The V segment lost 4 bases and the J segment 0 bases; nucleotides outside the gene matches: 13. Germline CDR1 reads MNHNS; CDR2 reads SASEGT. The CDR3 length is 19 residues. The CDR3 region is CASSVSRDRFFANTGELFF. The CDR3 DNA follows: TGTGCCAGCAGTGTGTCTCGGGACAGGTTTTTCGCGAACACCGGGGAGCTGTTTTTT.

The chain has TRBV6-4 and TRBJ1-1; unclear D gene. The CDR3 is made up of 14 amino acids. V lost 0 bases and J lost 1, with 6 bases in between. Germline V lookup: CDR1 MRHNA, CDR2 SNTAGT. CDR3 amino acids: CASSDSNRNTEAFF. The CDR3 coding sequence is TGTGCCAGCAGTGACTCCAACAGGAACACTGAAGCTTTCTTT.

The V gene is TRBV14, the J gene TRBJ2-7; TRBD2 matches 15 bases. The CDR3 sequence is 19 residues long. Germline V gene data show CDR1 as SGHDN and CDR2 as FVKESK. After removal of 3 bases from V and 7 bases from J, the junction contained 16 bases not matched to a gene. CDR3 sequence: CASSHRTSGRAIRVREQYF. The CDR3 nucleotides read TGTGCCAGCAGCCATCGGACTAGCGGGAGGGCTATCCGAGTGAGGGAGCAGTACTTC.

The rearrangement joins TRBV5-8 to TRBJ1-5; 7 bases match TRBD1. The V and J ends lost 3 bases and 0 bases, in that order; junction bases with no gene match: 9. CDR3 length: 17 amino acids. CDR1 and CDR2 (germline): SGHTS, YDEGEE. For the CDR3, the DNA is TGTGCCAGCAGCTCCTGGACAGGTCCTAATAGCAATCAGCCCCAGCATTTT. It codes for CASSSWTGPNSNQPQHF.

The chain carries TRBV13 and TRBJ1-1; D is unresolved. V was clipped by 6 bases and J by 3 bases, with 8 bases between them. The CDR3 contains 12 residues. Germline V lookup: CDR1 PRHDT, CDR2 FYEKMQ (reference sequence). The CDR3: CASSSADTEAFF. CDR3 bases: TGTGCCAGCAGTTCCGCGGACACTGAAGCTTTCTTT.

The DNA for the CDR3 is TGTGCCAGCTCACCTCCTAGGGACAGGTGGAATGAAAAACTGTTTTTT. It is translated as CASSPPRDRWNEKLFF. This sequence joins TRBV18 and TRBJ1-4, with 8 bases lining up with TRBD1. With 3 bases clipped from V and 5 bases from J, the junction kept 8 bases outside the gene matches. Germline CDR1 is KGHSH and CDR2 is LQKENI. The CDR3 has 16 residues.

The rearrangement uses TRBV19 and TRBJ1-1; D gene ambiguous. With 7 bases removed from V and 6 bases from J, the gap between germline ends came to 6 bases. The germline CDR1 and CDR2 sequences are LNHDA and SQIVND (reference sequence). This CDR3 spans 10 amino acids. CDR3 protein: CASTFAEAFF. The CDR3 DNA reads TGTGCCAGTACCTTCGCTGAAGCTTTCTTT.

This chain joins TRBV19 and TRBJ1-1; 7 bases match TRBD1. The CDR3 spans 15 residues. In germline, CDR1 is LNHDA, CDR2 SQIVND (reference sequence). Trimming took 5 bases from V and 4 from J; bases not matched to a gene: 10. Here the CDR3 DNA reads TGTGCCAGTAGTGTACAGGGGCTCGGAGTCACTGAAGCTTTCTTT. Amino acids: CASSVQGLGVTEAFF.

This clone was detected only once. The chain carries TRBV5-6 and TRBJ1-4; 8 bases agree with TRBD1. This CDR3 contains 14 residues. The V gene's germline CDR1 is SGHDT and CDR2 YYEEEE. Trimming removed 5 bases from V and 5 bases from J; junction bases left unmatched: 5. The DNA of the CDR3 is TGTGCCAGCAGGGAACAGGGGGAGAATGAAAAACTGTTTTTT. The encoded protein is CASREQGENEKLFF. Variable domain in full (rest from reference TRBV5-6 and TRBJ1-4): DAGVTQSPTHLIKTRGQQVTLRCSPKSGHDTVSWYQQALGQGPQFIFQYYEEEERQRGNFPDRFSGHQFPNYSSELNVNALLLGDSALYLCASREQGENEKLFFGSGTQLSVL.

The chain has TRBV19 and TRBJ1-4; D unresolved. CDR1 is LNHDA, CDR2 SQIVND, per germline (reference sequence). The CDR3 runs to 14 residues. V shed 3 bases and J shed 7 bases, with 12 bases lying between them. CDR3 residues: CASSIFGVGEKLFF. In DNA form, the CDR3 reads TGTGCCAGTAGTATTTTCGGGGTGGGTGAAAAACTGTTTTTT.

The V gene is TRBV28, the J gene TRBJ2-4; a weak D match, TRBD2 (5 bases). Germline lookup yields CDR1 MDHEN and CDR2 SYDVKM. The CDR3 runs 15 residues. V dropped 7 bases and J dropped 9 bases, with 22 bases sitting between them. The CDR3 protein is CASKGAPIEIGIQYF. The CDR3, as DNA: TGTGCCAGCAAGGGAGCCCCCATCGAGATAGGCATTCAGTACTTC.

The chain carries TRBV30 and TRBJ2-5; 8 positions match TRBD1. The CDR3 loop spans 14 amino acids. V trimming: 5 bases; J trimming: 1 base; junction bases outside the gene matches: 6. Germline-derived CDR1 and CDR2 are GTSNPN and SVGIG (reference sequence). The CDR3 loop is CAWGAGQGQETQYF. DNA for the CDR3: TGTGCCTGGGGGGCAGGACAGGGCCAAGAGACCCAGTACTTC.

The rearrangement uses TRBV5-4 and TRBJ2-7; 13 bases align to TRBD2. The CDR3 length is 16 residues. The germline V gene has CDR1 SGHNT and CDR2 YYREEE (reference sequence). J gave up 4 bases and V 2 bases, and 6 bases lay outside the gene matches. CDR3 bases: TGTGCCAGCAGCTTTCCGGGACTAGCGGGAATTTACGAGCAGTACTTC. As protein: CASSFPGLAGIYEQYF. Looking up the rest from reference TRBV5-4 and TRBJ2-7 gives the full variable domain: ETGVTQSPTHLIKTRGQQVTLRCSSQSGHNTVSWYQQALGQGPQFIFQYYREEENGRGNFPPRFSGLQFPNYSSELNVNALELDDSALYLCASSFPGLAGIYEQYFGPGTRLTVT.

This chain links TRBV7-9 with TRBJ1-2; D unresolved. The CDR3 has 16 amino acids. The germline V gene has CDR1 SEHNR and CDR2 FQNEAQ (reference sequence). V lost 1 base to trimming and J lost 8 bases, with 20 bases between them. DNA for the CDR3: TGTGCCAGCAGCTTAGACGGGGAAGCGGAGGCGAGAGGCTACACCTTC. Protein product: CASSLDGEAEARGYTF.

The count of this clone is one. The gene calls are TRBV30 and TRBJ2-2; the match to TRBD2 covers 7 bases. The length of the CDR3 is 14 residues. Germline values: CDR1 GTSNPN, CDR2 SVGIG (reference sequence). V shed 3 bases and J 7 bases; nucleotides not matched to a gene: 8. The CDR3 sequence: CAWSPNLAGGELFF. The CDR3 DNA reads TGTGCCTGGAGCCCAAATTTAGCGGGCGGGGAGCTGTTTTTT. The variable domain in full, completed from reference TRBV30 and TRBJ2-2, reads SQTIHQWPATLVQPVGSPLSLECTVEGTSNPNLYWYRQAAGRGLQLLFYSVGIGQISSEVPQNLSASRPQDRQFILSSKKLLLSDSGFYLCAWSPNLAGGELFFGEGSRLTVL.